The clone carrying this T cell receptor (beta chain) was observed a single time. Its antigen is unknown. The entry originates in a study of early stage breast cancer tumors. Whole-study context: Of some 17 invasive breast tumors, fewer than 13 were hormone receptor-positive, HER2-negative. Seven to nine ER+/PR+/HER2- tumors were invasive ductal; a few were invasive lobular.

Overall study findings and caveats: Comparing each tissue with blood distinguished tumor from normal in about 85% of the 16 patients. Enriched TCRB sequences shared across patients were mostly commonly generated sequences.

Measured with immunoSEQ multiplex PCR; TCRdb has only the in-frame clones, and not every one. The sample gives 40,000 to 60,000 clones, roughly 80% of which show up once; roughly 1.4% is in the top ten. This receptor was taken from a person between 50 and 60 years old with breast cancer. The sequenced material came from blood.

The CDR3 loop reads CASSQTSGRDTTDTQYF. Written as DNA, the CDR3 is TGTGCCAGCAGCCAAACGTCGGGCAGGGATACCACAGATACGCAGTATTTT. V is TRBV7-9 and J is TRBJ2-3; TRBD1 is a possible D gene (5 bases). CDR1 and CDR2 (germline): SEHNR, FQNEAQ (reference sequence). The CDR3 has 17 residues. Deletions cut 5 bases from V and 2 bases from J, with 20 bases between.